The 32 T cell receptor beta chains presented below share a single source sample, sequenced in a study of CD8 T cells in Susac syndrome. After extraction with the RNeasy kit, about 0.5 to 1 ug of the RNA was reverse transcribed using random hexamers. MiXCR was run by TCRdb on the immunoSEQ multiplex PCR reads, yielding one entry per CDR3 protein. The table includes about 85,000 distinct CDR3 sequences, approximately 95% detected once. Sequencing was performed on CD8+ T cells from PBMCs. These receptors were obtained from a human donor with Susac syndrome.

The V call is TRBV7-9, the J call TRBJ2-1, with 8 positions matching TRBD2. The J segment lost 9 bases and the V segment lost 0 bases, leaving 7 bases of the junction unmatched. Germline V gene lookup returns CDR1 SEHNR and CDR2 FQNEAQ (reference sequence). The CDR3 runs 15 residues. DNA for the CDR3: TGTGCCAGCAGCTTAGCACCGGGGGGGGGCGTTGAGCAGTTCTTC. This gives the protein CASSLAPGGGVEQFF. Full variable domain (remainder filled in from reference TRBV7-9 and TRBJ2-1): DTGVSQNPRHKITKRGQNVTFRCDPISEHNRLYWYRQTLGQGPEFLTYFQNEAQLEKSRLLSDRFSAERPKGSFSTLEIQRTEQGDSAMYLCASSLAPGGGVEQFFGPGTRLTVL.

The rearrangement joins TRBV28 to TRBJ2-7; D ambiguous. From germline, CDR1 is MDHEN and CDR2 SYDVKM. The germline V and J ends were trimmed by 7 bases and 2 bases, with 12 bases remaining between them. The CDR3 is made up of 13 amino acids. CDR3 in amino acids: CASMGVATYEQYF. The DNA of the CDR3 is TGTGCCAGCATGGGTGTCGCAACCTACGAGCAGTACTTC.

The J gene is TRBJ2-2, the V gene TRBV11-2, with D perhaps TRBD2 (6 bases). CDR3 length: 15 amino acids. Per germline, CDR1 SGHAT and CDR2 FQNNGV. Trimming shortened V by 5 bases and J by 0 bases, and 10 bases separated the two germline ends. The DNA for the CDR3 is TGTGCCAGCAGCGACCGGGACTCGAACACCGGGGAGCTGTTTTTT. This codes for CASSDRDSNTGELFF.

This chain links TRBV7-8 with TRBJ1-2; 10 bases align to TRBD1. The CDR3 loop spans 15 amino acids. Germline V gene lookup returns CDR1 SGHVS and CDR2 FQNEAQ. V lost 1 base, J lost 6 bases, and 5 bases stayed unmatched. CDR3 in amino acids: CASSLGGTGANGYTF. The DNA of the CDR3 is TGTGCCAGCAGCTTAGGGGGGACAGGGGCCAATGGCTACACCTTC. The variable domain in full, with the rest retrieved from reference TRBV7-8 and TRBJ1-2, is GAGVSQSPRYKVAKRGQDVALRCDPISGHVSLFWYQQALGQGPEFLTYFQNEAQLDKSGLPSDRFFAERPEGSVSTLKIQRTQQEDSAVYLCASSLGGTGANGYTFGSGTRLTVV.

The genes are TRBV20-1 and TRBJ2-5; 11 positions agree with TRBD2. Germline trimming cut 6 bases from V and 4 bases from J; bases unmatched to any gene: 7. Germline V gene data show CDR1 as DFQATT and CDR2 as SNEGSKA (reference sequence). This CDR3 contains 14 residues. The CDR3 spells CSAKLAGVGETQYF. In DNA form, the CDR3 reads TGCAGTGCAAAACTAGCGGGAGTAGGAGAGACCCAGTACTTC.

The CDR3 bases are TGTGCCAGCAGCCAAGGCCGGGGAAATCAGCCCCAGCATTTT. This translates into CASSQGRGNQPQHF. The rearrangement uses TRBV3-1 and TRBJ1-5, with D unresolved. CDR3 size: 14 residues. The germline V gene encodes CDR1 LGHDT and CDR2 YNNKEL (reference sequence). The V and J ends lost 1 base and 4 bases respectively, with 8 bases between them.

In its sample, this clonotype was seen a few times. The gene calls are TRBV9 and TRBJ2-7; 7 bases map to TRBD2. V was clipped by 3 bases and J by 0 bases; unmatched bases: 6. Germline-derived CDR1 and CDR2 are SGDLS and YYNGEE. The CDR3 extends over 15 amino acids. The CDR3 sequence is CASSEASGSSYEQYF. The CDR3 nucleotides are TGTGCCAGCAGCGAAGCTAGCGGTAGCTCCTACGAGCAGTACTTC.

CDR3 DNA: TGTGCCAGCAGACATCGGACAGGAGCTAATGAAAAACTGTTTTTT. The encoded protein is CASRHRTGANEKLFF. The rearrangement uses TRBV3-1 and TRBJ1-4, with 7 bases lining up with TRBD1. The germline gives CDR1 LGHDT, CDR2 YNNKEL (reference sequence). The CDR3 consists of 15 residues. V lost 6 bases to trimming and J lost 3 bases; unmatched junction nucleotides: 7.

The J gene is TRBJ2-7, the V gene TRBV4-1; D call uncertain. The CDR3 length is 13 residues. Germline CDR1 MGHRA, CDR2 YSYEKL. Trimming stripped 4 bases from V and 3 bases from J, with 10 bases between. The CDR3 reads CASSPQRDYEQYF. The DNA of the CDR3 is TGCGCCAGCAGCCCCCAAAGGGACTACGAGCAGTACTTC.

The J gene is TRBJ2-5, the V gene TRBV12-3 or TRBV12-4; D call uncertain. Trimming left V 2 bases short and J 1 base short, with 5 bases between. This CDR3 region has 13 residues. The CDR3 region has the DNA TGTGCCAGCAGTTTACTACCCCAAGAGACCCAGTACTTC. Translating it yields CASSLLPQETQYF.

The chain has TRBV5-1 and TRBJ2-3; 8 nucleotides line up with TRBD2. CDR3 length equals 14 residues. V was clipped by 4 bases and J by 2 bases; unmatched bases: 3. The germline gives CDR1 SGHRS, CDR2 YFSETQ. The chain's CDR3 is CASSHGGDTDTQYF. The CDR3 DNA reads TGCGCCAGCAGCCACGGGGGGGACACAGATACGCAGTATTTT.

This chain connects TRBV2 to TRBJ2-5; 10 bases map to TRBD1. The germline CDR1 and CDR2 sequences are SNHLY and FYNNEI. V lost 6 bases and J lost 2; bases outside the gene matches: 6. This CDR3 spans 15 amino acids. The DNA for the CDR3 is TGTGCCAGCAGGGACGGGACAGGGGATCAAGAGACCCAGTACTTC. Translating it yields CASRDGTGDQETQYF.

V gene TRBV7-9 combines with J gene TRBJ2-7; TRBD1 might be the D (7 bases). From germline, CDR1 is SEHNR and CDR2 FQNEAQ (reference sequence). The CDR3 sequence is 13 residues long. The V and J ends lost 5 bases and 5 bases respectively, with 13 bases between them. The CDR3 DNA is TGTGCCAGCAGCGCGCGGGACAGACACGAGCAGTACTTC. This encodes CASSARDRHEQYF.

This chain links TRBV12-3 or TRBV12-4 with TRBJ2-1, with 7 positions matching TRBD1. Trimming at V came to 3 bases and at J to 8 bases, leaving 7 bases not matched to a gene. The CDR3 spans 14 residues. The CDR3 spells CASSLTGTIDEQFF. For the CDR3, the DNA is TGTGCCAGCAGTTTGACAGGGACGATAGATGAGCAGTTCTTC.

The J gene is TRBJ2-1, the V gene TRBV13; tentatively, D is TRBD2 (6 bases). V lost 4 bases to trimming and J lost 2 bases, with 12 bases between them. The length of the CDR3 is 15 residues. Germline V gives CDR1 PRHDT, CDR2 FYEKMQ (reference sequence). Written as DNA, the CDR3 is TGTGCCAGCAGCTCCGGGACTTCTACCTACAATGAGCAGTTCTTC. Protein product: CASSSGTSTYNEQFF.

The gene calls are TRBV14 and TRBJ1-2, with D tentatively TRBD1 (5 bases). The V and J ends lost 4 bases and 12 bases respectively, with 18 bases between them. The CDR3 length is 13 residues. CDR1 and CDR2 from the germline V gene are SGHDN and FVKESK. CDR3 loop: CASSPGTPGGNTF. As DNA, the CDR3 is TGTGCCAGCAGCCCCGGGACCCCCGGTGGAAACACCTTC.

This clonotype was counted a single time. The gene calls are TRBV7-9 and TRBJ2-3, with a tentative D call TRBD1 (5 bases). Trimming shortened V by 5 bases and J by 4 bases, and 10 bases separated the two germline ends. This CDR3 contains 13 residues. Germline CDR1 reads SEHNR; CDR2 reads FQNEAQ (reference sequence). The CDR3 protein is CASSQLGPDTQYF. The CDR3 nucleotides are TGTGCCAGCAGCCAACTGGGGCCAGATACGCAGTATTTT.

This chain connects TRBV29-1 to TRBJ1-2; D uncertain. This CDR3 is built from 17 residues. Trimming took off 1 base at V and 0 bases at J, with 18 bases between the two ends. Germline V CDR1 and CDR2: SQVTM, ANQGSEA. This CDR3 is CSVEGERGYQANYGYTF. The CDR3 DNA follows: TGCAGCGTTGAAGGAGAGCGGGGTTACCAAGCTAACTATGGCTACACCTTC. The complete variable domain, with remaining parts taken from reference TRBV29-1 and TRBJ1-2, reads SAVISQKPSRDICQRGTSLTIQCQVDSQVTMMFWYRQQPGQSLTLIATANQGSEATYESGFVIDKFPISRPNLTFSTLTVSNMSPEDSSIYLCSVEGERGYQANYGYTFGSGTRLTVV.

This chain connects TRBV28 to TRBJ1-5; no definite D call. CDR3 length: 15 residues. Trimming took 1 base from V and 3 from J, leaving 10 bases between them. The germline gives CDR1 MDHEN, CDR2 SYDVKM. For the CDR3, the DNA is TGTGCCAGCAGTTTATCCGTCGCCGACAATCAGCCCCAGCATTTT. The encoded protein is CASSLSVADNQPQHF.

The rearrangement links TRBV5-1 to TRBJ2-7; TRBD1 aligns across 9 bases. There are 16 residues in the CDR3. Germline-derived CDR1 and CDR2 are SGHRS and YFSETQ. The V and J ends lost 4 bases and 6 bases, in that order; junction bases with no gene match: 14. The CDR3 loop reads CASSGGQGPSNGEQYF. In DNA, the CDR3 is TGCGCCAGCAGCGGGGGACAGGGACCGTCTAACGGCGAGCAGTACTTC.

This clonotype appeared once. This chain connects TRBV24-1 to TRBJ2-7; TRBD2 matches at 8 bases. The germline V gene encodes CDR1 KGHDR and CDR2 SFDVKD. J lost 5 bases, V lost 5 bases, and 4 bases had no gene match. The CDR3 has 13 amino acids. This chain's CDR3 is CATSGREVNEQYF. CDR3 sequence (DNA): TGTGCCACCAGTGGGCGGGAGGTCAACGAGCAGTACTTC.

This clonotype was detected once. The chain employs TRBV9 and TRBJ2-1; possible D gene TRBD2, 5 bases. Germline CDR1 SGDLS, CDR2 YYNGEE. The V gene lost 6 bases and the J gene lost 5 bases, with 15 bases spanning the gap. The CDR3 is 14 amino acids. DNA for the CDR3: TGTGCCAGCAATGTGGGAGCTCCGGACAATGAGCAGTTCTTC. This gives the protein CASNVGAPDNEQFF.

The rearrangement uses TRBV6-6 and TRBJ2-7; D not resolved. The CDR3 extends over 14 amino acids. The germline CDR1 and CDR2 sequences are MNHNY and SVGAGI (reference sequence). V lost 2 bases and J lost 0, with 8 bases in between. DNA of the CDR3: TGTGCCAGCAGTTACGGTTCTGACTCCTACGAGCAGTACTTC. Its translation: CASSYGSDSYEQYF.

DNA of the CDR3: TGTGCCAGCAATATGGGGGCAGACAATGAGCAGTTCTTC. It is translated as CASNMGADNEQFF. The V gene is TRBV6-2 or TRBV6-3, the J gene TRBJ2-1; D may be TRBD1 (6 bases). The CDR3 totals 13 residues. V was cut by 7 bases and J by 5 bases, with 12 bases left in between. Germline V lookup: CDR1 MNHEY, CDR2 SVGEGT.

The chain links TRBV19 to TRBJ2-1; TRBD1 might be the D (6 bases). Germline CDR1 and CDR2: LNHDA and SQIVND (reference sequence). This CDR3 region has 12 residues. Trimming cost V 9 bases and J 8 bases, with 14 bases left between them. The CDR3 DNA follows: TGTGCCAGCACTACAGGGTCCCATGAGCAGTTCTTC. Its protein is CASTTGSHEQFF.

Concerning this clonotype: The junction does not match germline at one end; this may be a read error. The chain couples TRBV6-5 to TRBJ2-7; D not resolved. This CDR3 has 10 amino acids. Per the germline V gene, CDR1 is MNHEY and CDR2 is SVGAGI. The CDR3 nucleotides read TGTGCGAGCATGGGTTTCGAGCAGTACTTC. This encodes CASMGFEQYF.

The gene calls are TRBV27 and TRBJ2-7; TRBD2 aligns across 8 bases. Losses at the gene ends were 7 bases for V and 6 bases for J; bases not matched to a gene: 14. The CDR3 covers 15 residues. The germline V gene encodes CDR1 MNHEY and CDR2 SMNVEV (reference sequence). CDR3 nucleotides: TGTGCCAGCAAACAACCCGAGCGGGAGAGCGGCGAGCAGTACTTC. This sequence encodes CASKQPERESGEQYF.

This chain connects TRBV7-9 to TRBJ2-5, with 8 bases aligning to TRBD1. The CDR3 extends over 15 amino acids. Germline trimming cut 0 bases from V and 2 bases from J; bases unmatched to any gene: 2. Germline V lookup: CDR1 SEHNR, CDR2 FQNEAQ (reference sequence). The CDR3 is CASSLADREQETQYF. In DNA, the CDR3 is TGTGCCAGCAGCTTAGCGGACAGGGAACAAGAGACCCAGTACTTC.

CDR3 DNA: TGTGCCAGCAGTTCCCGGGGTCCAGATACGCAGTATTTT. It yields the protein CASSSRGPDTQYF. The chain links TRBV27 to TRBJ2-3; D may be TRBD2 (5 bases). CDR3 length: 13 amino acids. The germline V gene encodes CDR1 MNHEY and CDR2 SMNVEV (reference sequence). V was cut by 4 bases and J by 4 bases, with 9 bases left in between.

The gene calls are TRBV5-6 and TRBJ2-5; perhaps TRBD1 as D (5 bases). The germline gives CDR1 SGHDT, CDR2 YYEEEE. This CDR3 has 14 amino acids. Trimming shortened V by 0 bases and J by 4 bases, and 10 bases separated the two germline ends. The CDR3 DNA follows: TGTGCCAGCAGCTTGGGGGCAGGGCCAGAGACCCAGTACTTC. This encodes CASSLGAGPETQYF.

The chain combines TRBV6-2 or TRBV6-3 with TRBJ2-3; 11 bases map to TRBD2. CDR3 size: 18 residues. Trimming cost V 5 bases and J 0 bases; bases outside gene matches: 10. Germline CDR1 and CDR2: MNHEY and SVGEGT. DNA of the CDR3: TGTGCCAGCAGTCACATCGGGACTAGCGGCCTTAGCACAGATACGCAGTATTTT. It specifies CASSHIGTSGLSTDTQYF.

The chain joins TRBV15 to TRBJ2-1; D may be TRBD1 or TRBD2 (6 bases each). Trimming took off 6 bases at V and 4 bases at J, with 10 bases between the two ends. The CDR3 consists of 13 residues. Germline CDR1 LNHNV, CDR2 YYDKDF (reference sequence). In nucleotides, the CDR3 is TGTGCCACCAGAGGAGGGGGTTACAATGAGCAGTTCTTC. It translates to CATRGGGYNEQFF. Looking up the rest from reference TRBV15 and TRBJ2-1 gives the full variable domain: DAMVIQNPRYQVTQFGKPVTLSCSQTLNHNVMYWYQQKSSQAPKLLFHYYDKDFNNEADTPDNFQSRRPNTSFCFLDIRSPGLGDTAMYLCATRGGGYNEQFFGPGTRLTVL.